The clone carrying this TCR beta chain was recorded a few times. These data belong to a study of T-cell memory formation after mild COVID-19. TCRdb ran MiXCR on the 5' RACE reads and lists one entry per CDR3 protein. The sample lists over 350,000 distinct CDR3 sequences, 24% occurring once. With 3 bases removed from V and 0 bases from J, the gap between germline ends came to 9 bases. CDR3 size: 15 residues. Germline CDR1 reads KGHDR; CDR2 reads SFDVKD. The clonotype comes from an adult woman who had mild COVID-19 (a few samples of this study predate the infection). Cell type and time point are not known. The gene calls are TRBV24-1 and TRBJ2-3, with D unclear. Sequenced input: PBMCs or a T cell subset sorted from them (not recorded which). The CDR3 nucleotides are TGTGCCACCAGTGATCGAAGTACTAGCACAGATACGCAGTATTTT. Protein sequence: CATSDRSTSTDTQYF.